These 3 T cell receptor beta chains originate from one sample sequenced in a study of spatial heterogeneity in lung cancer. General study results and limits: Expanded intratumoral alpha and beta TCR counts tracked tumor mutation counts.

TCRdb independently ran MiXCR on the 5' RACE reads; one entry per CDR3 protein. The table includes roughly 5,000 distinct CDR3 sequences, about 6.4% detected once. The time point: sample taken at primary tumor resection. These TCRs' antigens remain unknown. Here the sequenced sample was lung tumor tissue, taken at surgery. The receptors come from a female donor with early-stage non-small cell lung cancer.

This clonotype was seen ten or more times. A library made for alpha chains picked up this beta chain off target, so its size means little. The V call is TRBV18, the J call TRBJ1-1, with no clear D. Germline V gene lookup returns CDR1 KGHSH and CDR2 LQKENI. Trimming stripped 2 bases from V and 1 base from J, with 8 bases between. CDR3 length: 14 residues. The CDR3: CASSPSTGNTEAFF. The CDR3 region has the DNA TGTGCCAGCTCACCATCGACGGGGAACACTGAAGCTTTCTTT.

This clonotype counts as medium-sized (0.01 to 0.1%). Being off target in a library aimed at alpha chains, this beta chain has a size of little meaning. The chain has TRBV3-1 and TRBJ1-4; no definite D call. The V gene's germline CDR1 is LGHDT and CDR2 YNNKEL (reference sequence). The ends were cut back, 0 bases at V and 11 bases at J, with 13 bases in the middle. This CDR3 is built from 14 residues. CDR3 nucleotide sequence: TGTGCCAGCAGCCAAGATGAGGGAATGAGGAAACTGTTTTTT. Its protein product is CASSQDEGMRKLFF.

By share, this clonotype ranks as medium-sized (0.01 to 0.1%). Within a library made for alpha chains, this beta chain is off target, and its count is uninformative. The chain couples TRBV12-3 or TRBV12-4 to TRBJ1-1; the match to TRBD1 covers 8 bases. CDR3 length: 13 amino acids. V dropped 10 bases and J dropped 0; count of bases not matched to a gene: 4. CDR3 sequence: CATHRGVNTEAFF. The CDR3, as DNA: TGTGCCACCCACAGGGGGGTGAACACTGAAGCTTTCTTT.